Sequencing of this T cell receptor (beta chain) was carried out in a study of PD-L1 blockade in urothelial cancer. Looking at the study overall: Most patients, about 85% of the roughly 30, were males with bladder-origin cancer.

Time point specified: peripheral blood 6 weeks after treatment start. The CDR3 has 16 amino acids. Germline V lookup: CDR1 MDHEN, CDR2 SYDVKM. The ends were cut back, 1 base at V and 0 bases at J, with 12 bases in the middle. Assay used: immunoSEQ multiplex PCR; TCRdb lists only in-frame clones, some missing. This table holds 41,000 or so clones, 70% to 90% found once. Sequenced here: PBMCs, sampled around atezolizumab (anti-PD-L1) treatment. The chain combines TRBV28 with TRBJ1-1, with a tentative D call TRBD1 (5 bases). The source is a man aged 70 or older with urothelial cancer. The CDR3 region has the DNA TGTGCCAGCAGTTTATCGTCAGGGAACATGAACACTGAAGCTTTCTTT. Translation: CASSLSSGNMNTEAFF.